These 29 T cell receptor beta chains came from one sample sequenced in a study of cytomegalovirus exposure and HLA in healthy donors. TCRdb keeps only in-frame clones here, not all; method: immunoSEQ multiplex PCR. Among under 250,000 clones, just under 90% were seen once, and the ten largest hold 2.6%. Specimen: PBMCs. The receptors come from a man aged 18 to 29 in good health and CMV-seronegative.

With respect to this clone: This specimen includes other DNA sequences encoding the same CDR3. The chain combines TRBV7-2 with TRBJ1-5; D possibly corresponds to TRBD1 (5 bases). The CDR3 spans 11 residues. Trimming removed 5 bases at V and 9 bases at J, with 8 bases between. CDR1 and CDR2 from the germline V gene are SGHTA and FQGNSA. CDR3 sequence (DNA): TGTGCCAGCAGCCCCGGGGGGCCCCAGCATTTT. As protein: CASSPGGPQHF.

The chain recombines TRBV5-1 with TRBJ2-7, with a possible D match to TRBD2 (5 bases). CDR1 is SGHRS and CDR2 is YFSETQ in the germline V gene. V lost 0 bases and J lost 2, with 9 bases in between. The CDR3 sequence is 14 residues long. The CDR3 region is CASSLVAGTYEQYF. Written as DNA, the CDR3 is TGCGCCAGCAGCTTGGTGGCCGGGACCTACGAGCAGTACTTC.

This clone was recorded a few times. This sequence joins TRBV19 and TRBJ1-3; perhaps TRBD1 as D (6 bases). The V gene lost 3 bases and the J gene lost 3 bases, with 9 bases spanning the gap. Per germline, CDR1 LNHDA and CDR2 SQIVND (reference sequence). The CDR3 has 14 amino acids. The CDR3 DNA sequence: TGTGCCAGTAGTATTCGGGACATTGGAAACACCATATATTTT. This translates into CASSIRDIGNTIYF.

This sequence joins TRBV5-8 and TRBJ2-5, with 13 positions matching TRBD2. J was trimmed by 4 bases and V by 4 bases; bases with no gene match: 13. Germline V gene data show CDR1 as SGHTS and CDR2 as YDEGEE. CDR3 length: 18 amino acids. CDR3 coding DNA: TGTGCCAGCAGCGAAGGAAACTTAGGACTAGCGGGGGTAGAGACCCAGTACTTC. Its translation: CASSEGNLGLAGVETQYF.

In this sample, this clone turned up a few times. The rearrangement joins TRBV7-2 to TRBJ2-6, with D unresolved. The germline gives CDR1 SGHTA, CDR2 FQGNSA. Deletions cut 0 bases from V and 4 bases from J, with 4 bases between. The CDR3 is 14 residues long. CDR3 coding DNA: TGTGCCAGCAGCTTAGCCCTCGGGGCCAACGTCCTGACTTTC. As protein: CASSLALGANVLTF.

This chain joins TRBV7-2 and TRBJ2-7; a possible D gene is TRBD2 (6 bases). Deletions cut 5 bases from V and 0 bases from J, with 14 bases between. The CDR3 covers 15 residues. Looked up from germline, CDR1 is SGHTA and CDR2 is FQGNSA. CDR3 nucleotides: TGTGCCAGCAGCCGCGTCGGGGGAAGCTCCTACGAGCAGTACTTC. Its translation is CASSRVGGSSYEQYF.

The chain couples TRBV18 to TRBJ1-1; D call uncertain. The ends were cut back, 4 bases at V and 2 bases at J, with 8 bases in the middle. Germline lookup yields CDR1 KGHSH and CDR2 LQKENI. The CDR3 length is 13 residues. The CDR3 region has the DNA TGTGCCAGCTCACAGCAGGCCAACACTGAAGCTTTCTTT. Encoded protein: CASSQQANTEAFF.

The chain's CDR3 is CASRPGQGDNSPLHF. The CDR3 DNA follows: TGTGCCAGCAGGCCGGGACAGGGTGATAATTCACCCCTCCACTTT. This chain uses TRBV6-4 with TRBJ1-6; 9 nucleotides agree with TRBD1. V lost 6 bases and J lost 5; bases outside the gene matches: 5. Germline loops: CDR1 MRHNA, CDR2 SNTAGT. The CDR3 has 15 residues.

This chain joins TRBV9 and TRBJ2-7; 11 bases are shared with TRBD2. The CDR3 extends over 16 amino acids. Per the germline V gene, CDR1 is SGDLS and CDR2 is YYNGEE. J gave up 3 bases and V 4 bases, and 9 bases lay outside the gene matches. The CDR3 sequence is CASSPYSLAGVYEQYF. The CDR3 DNA reads TGTGCCAGCAGCCCCTATTCACTAGCGGGGGTCTACGAGCAGTACTTC.

Concerning this clone itself: The junction departs from the called germline gene at one end, perhaps through a read error. The chain combines TRBV27 with TRBJ2-2; maybe TRBD1 (6 bases). CDR1 and CDR2 (germline): MNHEY, SMNVEV (reference sequence). This CDR3 is 15 amino acids long. The chain's CDR3 is CASSLYQGNPGELFF. CDR3 coding DNA: TGTGCCAGCAGTTTATATCAGGGGAACCCCGGGGAGCTGTTTTTT.

The J gene is TRBJ2-5, the V gene TRBV29-1, with TRBD1 matching 7 bases. CDR1 is SQVTM and CDR2 is ANQGSEA in the germline V gene. The CDR3 is 12 amino acids. After removal of 5 bases from V and 2 bases from J, the junction contained 2 bases not matched to a gene. The CDR3 DNA follows: TGCAGCGTTAGGACAGGACAAGAGACCCAGTACTTC. Translating gives CSVRTGQETQYF.

The chain is built from TRBV6-6 and TRBJ2-1; 12 bases align to TRBD2. This CDR3 region has 15 residues. Unmatched junction bases numbered 6, after V lost 6 bases and J lost 6 bases. Germline V gene lookup returns CDR1 MNHNY and CDR2 SVGAGI (reference sequence). Here the CDR3 reads CASSQTSGGSNEQFF. In DNA form, the CDR3 reads TGTGCCAGCAGCCAAACTAGCGGGGGGTCCAATGAGCAGTTCTTC.

J is TRBJ2-3 and V is TRBV7-8; no clear D gene. The CDR3 has 16 amino acids. Deletions cut 5 bases from V and 0 bases from J, with 15 bases between. Germline V gene data show CDR1 as SGHVS and CDR2 as FQNEAQ. CDR3 nucleotides: TGTGCCAGCAGCACACCAAGACTGGCTAGCACAGATACGCAGTATTTT. Protein product: CASSTPRLASTDTQYF.

The chain links TRBV4-3 to TRBJ1-4; D gene uncertain. Looked up from germline, CDR1 is LGHNA and CDR2 is YSLEER. The CDR3 contains 14 residues. V was trimmed by 0 bases and J by 12 bases, leaving 14 bases between them. This CDR3 reads CASSQESLQYELFF. CDR3 nucleotide sequence: TGCGCCAGCAGCCAAGAAAGTTTACAGTACGAACTGTTTTTT.

The V call is TRBV5-4, the J call TRBJ2-7; D not resolved. This CDR3 has 14 amino acids. Germline V gives CDR1 SGHNT, CDR2 YYREEE (reference sequence). V dropped 0 bases and J dropped 5 bases, with 12 bases sitting between them. The CDR3 sequence is CASSLVLEPHEQYF. The CDR3 nucleotides read TGTGCCAGCAGCTTGGTTCTAGAGCCCCACGAGCAGTACTTC.

The sample holds a few counts of this clone. The V gene is TRBV6-6, the J gene TRBJ2-1; maybe TRBD1 (6 bases). The V and J ends lost 6 bases and 10 bases respectively, with 16 bases between them. CDR1 and CDR2 from the germline V gene are MNHNY and SVGAGI (reference sequence). The CDR3 runs to 13 residues. This CDR3 is CASSSITGTEQFF. CDR3 nucleotide sequence: TGTGCCAGCAGCTCCATTACCGGGACAGAGCAGTTCTTC.

The rearrangement links TRBV6-5 to TRBJ2-1; no reliable D call. V was shortened by 8 bases and J by 6 bases, with 8 bases between the two germline ends. The length of the CDR3 is 11 residues. Germline CDR1 and CDR2: MNHEY and SVGAGI. In DNA form, the CDR3 reads TGTGCCAGCCAGTCGTCCAATGAGCAGTTCTTC. Its protein product is CASQSSNEQFF.

This clone was seen more than once but under ten times. CDR3 bases: TGTGCCAGCAGTGAGCGGGGGCCGGGCAAAAACATTCAGTACTTC. Its translation is CASSERGPGKNIQYF. The chain combines TRBV2 with TRBJ2-4; a possible D gene is TRBD2 (7 bases). The CDR3 runs 15 residues. The germline CDR1 and CDR2 sequences are SNHLY and FYNNEI. Trimming cost V 3 bases and J 3 bases, with 12 bases left between them.

This clone was seen just once. Other DNA sequences in this specimen translate into the identical CDR3. The chain recombines TRBV5-1 with TRBJ2-2, with a possible D match to TRBD1 (6 bases). The CDR3 extends over 15 amino acids. Germline CDR1 and CDR2: SGHRS and YFSETQ. Trimming took off 4 bases at V and 0 bases at J, with 10 bases between the two ends. In DNA, the CDR3 is TGCGCCAGCAGCCCCGGACAGTCGAACACCGGGGAGCTGTTTTTT. Encoded protein: CASSPGQSNTGELFF.

This clone showed up just a few times. The chain employs TRBV27 and TRBJ1-5; D not resolved. CDR1 is MNHEY, CDR2 SMNVEV, per germline (reference sequence). V shed 2 bases and J shed 4 bases, with 12 bases lying between them. The CDR3 consists of 15 residues. The DNA of the CDR3 is TGTGCCAGCAGTTTAACGGTCCCAACTAATCAGCCCCAGCATTTT. This codes for CASSLTVPTNQPQHF.

The V gene is TRBV6-5, the J gene TRBJ1-1; D is possibly TRBD1 (6 bases). Trimming removed 5 bases from V and 3 bases from J, with 13 bases in between. Germline lookup yields CDR1 MNHEY and CDR2 SVGAGI. This CDR3 contains 14 residues. The CDR3 nucleotides are TGTGCCAGCAGTCGGACAGAAAGAGACACTGAAGCTTTCTTT. Translated, it gives CASSRTERDTEAFF.

The count of this clone is one. This CDR3 is CASSLYRGRQPQHF. Written as DNA, the CDR3 is TGTGCCAGCAGTTTATACCGGGGAAGGCAGCCCCAGCATTTT. V and J are TRBV27 and TRBJ1-5; D not certain. V lost 1 base and J lost 7, with 11 bases in between. The germline gives CDR1 MNHEY, CDR2 SMNVEV (reference sequence). The CDR3 totals 14 residues.

The V and J genes are TRBV30 and TRBJ2-7; unclear D gene. The germline V gene has CDR1 GTSNPN and CDR2 SVGIG (reference sequence). The CDR3 is made up of 12 amino acids. V lost 2 bases and J 0 bases, leaving 5 bases between the germline ends. CDR3 sequence: CAWSSFSYEQYF. DNA for the CDR3: TGTGCCTGGAGTTCATTCTCCTACGAGCAGTACTTC.

This sequence joins TRBV7-9 and TRBJ2-5; 11 bases match TRBD2. The CDR3 length is 16 residues. Trimming removed 2 bases from V and 1 base from J; junction bases left unmatched: 3. The V gene's germline CDR1 is SEHNR and CDR2 FQNEAQ (reference sequence). The CDR3 DNA reads as TGTGCCAGCAGCTTACTAGCGGGAGGTGGCCAAGAGACCCAGTACTTC. It yields the protein CASSLLAGGGQETQYF.

The rearrangement links TRBV15 to TRBJ2-1, with D hard to call. Germline CDR1 is LNHNV and CDR2 is YYDKDF (reference sequence). There are 13 residues in the CDR3. The V gene lost 8 bases and the J gene lost 5 bases, with 13 bases spanning the gap. CDR3 DNA: TGTGCCACCTCTCAAACTGAAGACAATGAGCAGTTCTTC. It specifies CATSQTEDNEQFF.

The rearrangement links TRBV5-1 to TRBJ2-7; 7 nucleotides line up with TRBD1. The CDR3 sequence is 15 residues long. Germline V gene sequence: CDR1 SGHRS, CDR2 YFSETQ. V shed 3 bases and J 2 bases; nucleotides not matched to a gene: 8. CDR3 residues: CASSYAAGGAYEQYF. As DNA, the CDR3 is TGCGCCAGCAGCTACGCGGCAGGGGGAGCCTACGAGCAGTACTTC.

The J gene is TRBJ2-1, the V gene TRBV7-2, with 13 bases lining up with TRBD2. Germline-derived CDR1 and CDR2 are SGHTA and FQGNSA. V lost 7 bases and J lost 7; bases outside the gene matches: 7. This CDR3 region has 15 residues. CDR3 in DNA: TGTGCCAGCAACCTACTAGCGGGGGGGACAAATGAGCAGTTCTTC. Translation gives CASNLLAGGTNEQFF.

This clone was seen only once. The rearrangement joins TRBV7-3 to TRBJ2-2; D uncertain. The CDR3 spans 14 residues. The V gene lost 4 bases and the J gene lost 6 bases, with 12 bases spanning the gap. Per the germline V gene, CDR1 is SGHTA and CDR2 is FQGTGA. The DNA of the CDR3 is TGTGCCAGCAGCTCCCTTTTAGTCCCCGGGGAGCTGTTTTTT. The encoded protein is CASSSLLVPGELFF.

This clone showed up just a few times. The rearrangement links TRBV7-8 to TRBJ2-1, with a possible D match to TRBD2 (5 bases). V was clipped by 2 bases and J by 7 bases, with 18 bases between them. CDR1 is SGHVS and CDR2 is FQNEAQ in the germline V gene. The CDR3 is 16 amino acids. CDR3 in DNA: TGTGCCAGCAGCTTAAGTCAGAGCGGAATTTTAAATGAGCAGTTCTTC. Translating gives CASSLSQSGILNEQFF.